The source of this TCR beta chain is a study of T cell repertoires in cytomegalovirus infection. Turning to the study itself: Indications came from public TCR beta signatures; they pointed to CMV infection and to a matching HLA type.

On this clonotype: Its target is not known.

With 1 base clipped from V and 0 bases from J, the junction kept 4 bases outside the gene matches. Germline V CDR1 and CDR2: DFQATT, SNEGSKA (reference sequence). CDR3 length: 17 amino acids. TCRdb reprocessed the reads via MiXCR and lists one record per CDR3 protein. The data contain about 300,000 distinct CDR3 sequences, about 9.2% of them singletons. Study-level findings and limits: What dominated the ex vivo response were HLA-C-restricted CMV-specific TCR beta clonotypes. Carriers of CMV and the relevant HLA type were discriminated by public TCR beta frequency.

The V call is TRBV20-1, the J call TRBJ2-1, with 12 bases matching TRBD2. The source material was PBMCs. The receptor was derived from a human donor in good health (CMV status not recorded). Some clones in this sample may be carry-over from other donors' samples. The CDR3 region is CSARGLAGVSSYNEQFF. Here the CDR3 DNA reads TGCAGTGCTAGAGGACTAGCGGGGGTTAGCTCCTACAATGAGCAGTTCTTC.